This T cell receptor (beta chain) was captured in a study of shared clonotypes between healthy human individuals. Naive CD8 cells lacked CD45RO and underwent positive selection for CCR7, leaving out terminally differentiated effector memory CD45RA+ cells. Repertoires were generated with immunoSEQ multiplex PCR, while TCRdb's copy carries only in-frame clones and drops some. Of fewer than 1 million clones in the sample, about 96% are singletons; the top ten hold less than 0.3%. Sequencing was done on a sample of naive CD8+ T cells sorted from blood. The clonotype was recovered from a young man in good health.

The CDR3, as DNA: TGTGCCAGCAGCCAATCAGACAGACCCTATGGCTACACCTTC. Protein product: CASSQSDRPYGYTF. The chain has TRBV27 and TRBJ1-2; D is perhaps TRBD1 (5 bases). Germline CDR1 reads MNHEY; CDR2 reads SMNVEV (reference sequence). CDR3 size: 14 residues. The V gene lost 6 bases and the J gene lost 4 bases, with 15 bases spanning the gap.